A selection of T cell receptor beta chains follows, all from one sample in a study of T-cell memory formation after mild COVID-19. A single record per CDR3 protein comes from TCRdb applying MiXCR to the 5' RACE reads. Counted here are almost 350,000 distinct CDR3 sequences, roughly 19% occurring once; the ten biggest clones make up about 21%. The sequenced sample was PBMCs or a T cell subset sorted from them (not recorded which). These TCRs come from a man in his late teens or twenties who had mild COVID-19 (a few samples of this study predate the infection). Cell type and time point are not known. Each CDR3 is given with its conserved first and last residue. A D gene is named only where the DNA matches it firmly. Where a row states a size, it is once, few, many or the class of an expanded clone; other rows omit it.

V,length,size,J,D,CDR3,DNA
TRBV5-1,14,-,TRBJ2-1,TRBD2,CASSLYGGAYEQFF,TGCGCCAGCAGCTTGTACGGGGGGGCCTATGAGCAGTTCTTC
TRBV12-3/TRBV12-4,15,-,TRBJ2-7,-,CASRPAQVGPYEQYF,TGTGCCAGCAGACCGGCCCAGGTCGGACCCTACGAGCAGTACTTC
TRBV18,14,-,TRBJ1-2,TRBD1,CASSPTQGDYGYTF,TGTGCCAGCTCACCCACACAGGGGGACTATGGCTACACCTTC
TRBV9,13,-,TRBJ1-3,TRBD1,CASSADRGGTIYF,TGTGCCAGCAGCGCCGACAGGGGAGGCACCATATATTTT
TRBV4-1,14,-,TRBJ2-3,-,CASRWGGEPDTQYF,TGCGCCAGCAGATGGGGCGGGGAGCCAGATACGCAGTATTTT
TRBV7-2,12,many,TRBJ2-1,-,CASSFGRVEQFF,TGTGCCAGCAGCTTCGGACGTGTGGAGCAGTTCTTC
TRBV6-5,13,many,TRBJ1-4,-,CASRLGRREKLFF,TGTGCCTCGCGGTTGGGGAGGCGTGAAAAACTGTTTTTT
TRBV12-3/TRBV12-4,13,-,TRBJ1-1,-,CASSLGQTQEAFF,TGTGCCAGCAGCCTCGGGCAGACCCAAGAAGCTTTCTTT
TRBV5-1,17,few,TRBJ2-3,-,CASSFGYTGISTDTQYF,TGCGCCAGCAGCTTCGGGTACACGGGGATTAGCACAGATACGCAGTATTTT
TRBV6-6,12,-,TRBJ2-1,-,CASLSTVGEQFF,TGTGCCAGCTTGTCCACTGTGGGGGAGCAGTTCTTC
TRBV7-6,14,-,TRBJ2-7,TRBD1,CASSLGSTGGEQYF,TGTGCCAGCAGCTTAGGATCGACAGGGGGCGAGCAGTACTTC
TRBV5-1,14,-,TRBJ2-6,TRBD1,CASSLLGQGNVLTF,TGCGCCAGCAGCCTTCTGGGACAGGGTAACGTCCTGACTTTC
TRBV28,16,few,TRBJ2-3,-,CASSIARGSPWDTQYF,TGTGCCAGCAGTATTGCTCGGGGGTCCCCGTGGGATACGCAGTATTTT
TRBV4-1,12,-,TRBJ2-1,-,CASSQVLSEQFF,TGCGCCAGCAGCCAAGTTTTAAGTGAGCAGTTCTTC
TRBV4-1,16,few,TRBJ1-1,-,CASSQDFRRLNTEAFF,TGCGCCAGCAGCCAAGATTTCCGACGCTTGAACACTGAAGCTTTCTTT
TRBV7-8,18,few,TRBJ1-6,-,CASSGAGVFSGMESPLHF,TGTGCCAGCAGCGGGGCCGGAGTATTCAGCGGAATGGAATCACCCCTCCACTTT
TRBV5-1,17,few,TRBJ1-3,-,CASSAGGGSASGNTIYF,TGCGCCAGCAGCGCCGGGGGAGGGTCCGCCTCTGGAAACACCATATATTTT
TRBV7-2,16,-,TRBJ1-2,-,CASSPTSSGGFYGYTF,TGTGCCAGCAGCCCGACCTCCTCTGGGGGATTCTATGGCTACACCTTC
TRBV7-2,16,-,TRBJ1-3,-,CASSPQSSGSGNTIYF,TGTGCCAGCAGCCCTCAGAGTTCTGGGTCGGGAAACACAATATATTTT
TRBV5-1,13,few,TRBJ2-3,-,CASSLGSPDTQYF,TGCGCCAGCAGCTTGGGGTCCCCGGATACGCAGTATTTT
TRBV7-9,14,-,TRBJ2-3,-,CASSARDTEDTQYF,TGTGCCAGCAGCGCTAGGGACACGGAGGATACGCAGTATTTT
TRBV20-1,13,-,TRBJ2-5,TRBD1,CSASTGVVETQYF,TGCAGTGCTAGTACAGGGGTGGTGGAGACCCAGTACTTC
TRBV12-3/TRBV12-4,19,-,TRBJ2-3,TRBD2,CASSLVWGLAGKSTDTQYF,TGTGCCAGCAGTTTGGTCTGGGGACTAGCGGGTAAAAGCACAGATACGCAGTATTTT
TRBV5-1,14,few,TRBJ2-3,-,CASSHGSSTDTQYF,TGCGCCAGCAGCCACGGGTCTAGCACAGATACGCAGTATTTT
TRBV29-1,14,-,TRBJ1-4,TRBD1,CSVVIGTVTGKLFF,TGCAGCGTTGTTATAGGGACAGTTACCGGAAAACTGTTTTTT
TRBV24-1,15,-,TRBJ2-1,TRBD1,CATSKTGELGNEQFF,TGTGCCACCAGTAAAACAGGGGAGCTAGGCAATGAGCAGTTCTTC